These 14 T cell receptor beta chains were sequenced from one sample in a study of blood T cell repertoires in COVID-19. Clones were sequenced by immunoSEQ multiplex PCR, and TCRdb holds only the in-frame ones, with some missing. The data show over 150,000 clones, roughly 80% seen once. The sequencing sample was made of peripheral blood. These receptors came from a woman older than 75 with acute or convalescent COVID-19.

This chain uses TRBV5-6 with TRBJ2-7, with a tentative D call TRBD1 (5 bases). This CDR3 has 15 amino acids. Germline lookup yields CDR1 SGHDT and CDR2 YYEEEE. Between the trimmed V and J ends, which lost 2 bases and 1 base, there was a span of 13 bases. For the CDR3, the DNA is TGTGCCAGCAGCTTAGGGGTAAGGGGATCCTACGAGCAGTACTTC. Protein sequence: CASSLGVRGSYEQYF. Combining the CDR3 with reference TRBV5-6 and TRBJ2-7 gives the whole variable domain DAGVTQSPTHLIKTRGQQVTLRCSPKSGHDTVSWYQQALGQGPQFIFQYYEEEERQRGNFPDRFSGHQFPNYSSELNVNALLLGDSALYLCASSLGVRGSYEQYFGPGTRLTVT.

This chain uses TRBV10-3 with TRBJ2-6, with a tentative D call TRBD2 (6 bases). Germline V gene lookup returns CDR1 ENHRY and CDR2 SYGVKD. This CDR3 has 16 residues. Trimming removed 10 bases at V and 0 bases at J, with 16 bases between. The CDR3: CASRGTYNSGANVLTF. The DNA of the CDR3 is TGTGCCAGCCGCGGGACGTACAACTCTGGGGCCAACGTCCTGACTTTC.

This rearrangement joins TRBV4-3 to TRBJ2-1; no clear D. The CDR3 extends over 13 amino acids. The germline V gene encodes CDR1 LGHNA and CDR2 YSLEER. The V end lost 1 base, the J end lost 7 bases, and 8 bases lay between the germline ends. CDR3 in amino acids: CASSQVFLNEQFF. The CDR3 coding sequence is TGCGCCAGCAGCCAAGTCTTCCTGAATGAGCAGTTCTTC.

V gene TRBV7-2 combines with J gene TRBJ1-6; a weak D match, TRBD1 (6 bases). The ends were cut back, 5 bases at V and 4 bases at J, with 9 bases in the middle. This CDR3 contains 14 residues. Germline CDR1 is SGHTA and CDR2 is FQGNSA. The CDR3 sequence is CASSIQGYNSPLHF. The CDR3 nucleotides are TGTGCCAGCAGCATACAGGGTTATAATTCACCCCTCCACTTT.

This clone was recorded once. The rearrangement uses TRBV29-1 and TRBJ2-1, with 9 bases lining up with TRBD1. This CDR3 has 11 residues. Trimming took 8 bases from V and 8 from J; bases not matched to a gene: 4. Germline CDR1 is SQVTM and CDR2 is ANQGSEA. CDR3 loop: CSMGQGDEQFF. In nucleotides, the CDR3 is TGCAGCATGGGACAGGGTGATGAGCAGTTCTTC.

CDR3 sequence reads: CASSLGPGMNTEAFF. The CDR3 nucleotides are TGTGCCAGCAGCTTGGGTCCGGGGATGAACACTGAAGCTTTCTTT. The chain has TRBV5-5 and TRBJ1-1, with D unclear. There are 15 residues in the CDR3. With 0 bases removed from V and 0 bases from J, the gap between germline ends came to 9 bases. Germline-derived CDR1 and CDR2 are SGHKS and YYEKEE (reference sequence).

The genes are TRBV7-2 and TRBJ2-2; 9 bases fit TRBD1. This CDR3 has 16 residues. Germline V CDR1 and CDR2: SGHTA, FQGNSA. The trim removed 2 bases at V and 6 bases at J, leaving 7 bases unmatched. This chain's CDR3 is CASSLTGTGISGELFF. Written as DNA, the CDR3 is TGTGCCAGCAGCTTAACCGGGACAGGGATCTCCGGGGAGCTGTTTTTT.

The V gene is TRBV19, the J gene TRBJ1-1; tentative D call: TRBD1 (6 bases). CDR3 size: 14 residues. From germline, CDR1 is LNHDA and CDR2 SQIVND (reference sequence). V was shortened by 3 bases and J by 1 base, with 9 bases between the two germline ends. The CDR3 reads CASSIRGANTEAFF. In DNA, the CDR3 is TGTGCCAGTAGTATCAGGGGTGCGAACACTGAAGCTTTCTTT.

This clone was seen a single time. The chain couples TRBV5-1 to TRBJ2-1; 9 bases line up with TRBD2. Germline V lookup: CDR1 SGHRS, CDR2 YFSETQ. The trim removed 3 bases at V and 4 bases at J, leaving 5 bases unmatched. The CDR3 consists of 15 residues. CDR3 bases: TGCGCCAGCAGCTCTGGACTAGCGACTTACAATGAGCAGTTCTTC. Translation: CASSSGLATYNEQFF.

Here the CDR3 reads CASSADGGRALEQFF. CDR3 nucleotides: TGTGCCAGCAGCGCGGATGGCGGGAGGGCCCTTGAGCAGTTCTTC. This chain connects TRBV9 to TRBJ2-1, with 9 bases that match TRBD2. Trimming at V came to 3 bases and at J to 9 bases, leaving 10 bases not matched to a gene. Germline values: CDR1 SGDLS, CDR2 YYNGEE. This CDR3 comprises 15 residues. The variable domain in full, completed from reference TRBV9 and TRBJ2-1, reads DSGVTQTPKHLITATGQRVTLRCSPRSGDLSVYWYQQSLDQGLQFLIQYYNGEERAKGNILERFSAQQFPDLHSELNLSSLELGDSALYFCASSADGGRALEQFFGPGTRLTVL.

The CDR3, as DNA: TGTGCCAGCAGTTTTACCGTGACAGGGTCTGGCGAGCAGTACTTC. Its translation is CASSFTVTGSGEQYF. The chain combines TRBV5-4 with TRBJ2-7, with 7 bases matching TRBD1. Germline V lookup: CDR1 SGHNT, CDR2 YYREEE (reference sequence). V trimming: 5 bases; J trimming: 6 bases; junction bases outside the gene matches: 14. The CDR3 loop spans 15 amino acids.

The chain has TRBV11-3 and TRBJ2-5; D unresolved. This CDR3 region has 12 residues. In germline, CDR1 is SGHNT, CDR2 YENEEA. Deletions cut 5 bases from V and 5 bases from J, with 9 bases between. CDR3 sequence: CASSPNRETQYF. CDR3 DNA: TGTGCCAGCAGCCCTAACCGGGAGACCCAGTACTTC.

This clone was counted ten times or more. The chain is built from TRBV7-6 and TRBJ2-3; 10 bases match TRBD2. The germline V gene has CDR1 SGHVS and CDR2 FNYEAQ. CDR3 size: 15 residues. Trimming removed 4 bases from V and 7 bases from J; junction bases left unmatched: 8. CDR3 in amino acids: CASSSSGGASNTQYF. The DNA for the CDR3 is TGTGCCAGCAGCTCGAGCGGGGGGGCCTCGAATACGCAGTATTTT.

The chain employs TRBV19 and TRBJ2-1; 9 nucleotides line up with TRBD1. CDR3 size: 14 residues. J was trimmed by 9 bases and V by 5 bases; bases with no gene match: 8. Germline CDR1 and CDR2: LNHDA and SQIVND (reference sequence). The CDR3, as DNA: TGTGCCAGTAGTGGAACGACAGGGGGGACTGAGCAGTTCTTC. The encoded protein is CASSGTTGGTEQFF.